This T cell receptor beta chain was sequenced for a study of technical replicates of blood from several donors. Sequencing used immunoSEQ multiplex PCR; TCRdb keeps in-frame clones, though not all of them. The sample consists of more than 65,000 clones, 95% to 98% of them appearing once. The germline V gene has CDR1 MNHNS and CDR2 SASEGT. Trimming shortened V by 5 bases and J by 3 bases, and 11 bases separated the two germline ends. The CDR3 contains 14 residues. Sequencing was carried out using T cells isolated from PBMCs. This chain uses TRBV6-1 with TRBJ1-5; TRBD1 is a possible D gene (6 bases). The source is a human donor in good health. The CDR3 here is CASSQTGYNQPQHF. The CDR3 coding sequence is TGTGCCAGCAGTCAAACAGGGTACAATCAGCCCCAGCATTTT.